The clone carrying this T cell receptor beta chain was counted between two and nine times. The antigen is not known. This entry is derived from a study of T cells after posttransplantation cyclophosphamide. J was trimmed by 2 bases and V by 6 bases; bases with no gene match: 7. The germline CDR1 and CDR2 sequences are MNHEY and SMNVEV (reference sequence). The CDR3 consists of 16 residues. Study-wide findings and caveats: TRB clonality was highly associated with recipient CMV seropositivity and reactivation. Skin or GI-infiltrating T cells shared few TRB sequences with blood.

TCRdb's copy holds only in-frame clones and misses some; the assay was immunoSEQ multiplex PCR. The repertoire has about 12,000 clones, none seen only once; the ten largest take 6% to 9.5%. This sequence originates from a woman in her thirties or forties in good health, CMV-negative, and a related stem cell transplant donor. The chain is built from TRBV27 and TRBJ2-5; TRBD2 agrees at 12 bases. Sequencing was done on a sample of PBMCs. The CDR3 loop is CASRPGTSGWQETQYF. CDR3 coding DNA: TGTGCCAGCAGACCCGGGACTAGCGGGTGGCAAGAGACCCAGTACTTC.